Listed here are 11 T cell receptor beta chains from one sample, sequenced in a study of T cell responses to AZD1222 COVID-19 vaccine. The repertoire was sequenced with immunoSEQ multiplex PCR; TCRdb's copy has only in-frame clones and lacks some. The sample shows 35,000 to 50,000 clones, approximately 89% of them seen only once. The source material was peripheral blood, sampled 28 days after the second AZD1222 dose. The source is an adult who received the AZD1222 COVID-19 vaccine.

The chain uses TRBV19 and TRBJ1-1; tentatively, D is TRBD1 (6 bases). The CDR3 consists of 13 residues. CDR1 and CDR2 (germline): LNHDA, SQIVND (reference sequence). V was cut by 9 bases and J by 0 bases, with 11 bases left in between. The CDR3 loop is CASRQAMNTEAFF. The CDR3 coding sequence is TGTGCCAGCCGACAGGCAATGAACACTGAAGCTTTCTTT. The full variable domain, completed using reference TRBV19 and TRBJ1-1, is DGGITQSPKYLFRKEGQNVTLSCEQNLNHDAMYWYRQDPGQGLRLIYYSQIVNDFQKGDIAEGYSVSREKKESFPLTVTSAQKNPTAFYLCASRQAMNTEAFFGQGTRLTVV.

In its sample, this clone was seen once. The chain employs TRBV5-8 and TRBJ1-5; D is unresolved. CDR3 length: 14 residues. Germline V gene data show CDR1 as SGHTS and CDR2 as YDEGEE. V was pared by 4 bases and J by 9 bases, with 17 bases between. The CDR3 region has the DNA TGTGCCAGCAGCCGACAATACTTGGCGGGGCCCCAGCATTTT. This codes for CASSRQYLAGPQHF.

CDR3 loop: CASSYLDGDTEAFF. The CDR3 nucleotides read TGTGCCAGCAGTTATCTCGACGGGGACACTGAAGCTTTCTTT. The V gene is TRBV6-5, the J gene TRBJ1-1; D unclear. The ends were cut back, 3 bases at V and 3 bases at J, with 11 bases in the middle. Germline CDR1 MNHEY, CDR2 SVGAGI. The CDR3 runs 14 residues.

The chain uses TRBV6-5 and TRBJ2-7, with D perhaps TRBD2 (7 bases). The length of the CDR3 is 15 residues. The V end was cut by 2 bases, the J end by 3 bases, with 14 bases between. Germline V CDR1 and CDR2: MNHEY, SVGAGI. The CDR3 region has the DNA TGTGCCAGCAGTTACGGGGGCCGGGGGGTCTACGAGCAGTACTTC. Its protein is CASSYGGRGVYEQYF.

CDR3 sequence reads: CASSTRPSRNTIYF. CDR3 DNA: TGTGCCAGCAGCACACGGCCAAGTAGGAACACCATATATTTT. The rearrangement links TRBV21-1 to TRBJ1-3. TRBV21-1 is a known pseudogene. The CDR3 is made up of 14 amino acids.

The rearrangement joins TRBV25-1 to TRBJ2-7; either TRBD1 or TRBD2 may supply D (5 bases each). Trimming stripped 8 bases from V and 5 bases from J, with 13 bases between. The CDR3 extends over 12 amino acids. CDR1 and CDR2 from the germline V gene are MGHDK and SYGVNS. The CDR3 loop reads CASRGGSHEQYF. In DNA, the CDR3 is TGTGCCAGCCGTGGGGGTTCCCACGAGCAGTACTTC.

J is TRBJ2-3 and V is TRBV9; 12 positions match TRBD2. V lost 4 bases and J lost 6; bases outside the gene matches: 6. Germline V gives CDR1 SGDLS, CDR2 YYNGEE. The CDR3 consists of 15 residues. The CDR3 coding sequence is TGTGCCAGCAGCCCTAGCGGGGGGGCTATGGATACGCAGTATTTT. It translates to CASSPSGGAMDTQYF.

J is TRBJ1-2 and V is TRBV27; TRBD1 matches at 10 bases. Germline CDR1 and CDR2: MNHEY and SMNVEV (reference sequence). The CDR3 length is 13 residues. Losses at the gene ends were 4 bases for V and 6 bases for J; bases not matched to a gene: 2. CDR3 sequence: CASSSGTGDGYTF. CDR3 coding DNA: TGTGCCAGCAGTTCCGGGACAGGGGATGGCTACACCTTC.

This chain links TRBV19 with TRBJ2-6; 7 nucleotides line up with TRBD1. Unmatched junction bases numbered 4, after V lost 5 bases and J lost 0 bases. The CDR3 is 16 amino acids. Germline values: CDR1 LNHDA, CDR2 SQIVND (reference sequence). The DNA for the CDR3 is TGTGCCAGTAGTTTTTACAGGGGCTCTGGGGCCAACGTCCTGACTTTC. This sequence encodes CASSFYRGSGANVLTF.

This chain uses TRBV9 with TRBJ1-3; D gene uncertain. V was trimmed by 3 bases and J by 0 bases, leaving 16 bases between them. Germline lookup yields CDR1 SGDLS and CDR2 YYNGEE. The CDR3 totals 17 residues. CDR3 residues: CASSASLFKTSGNTIYF. DNA of the CDR3: TGTGCCAGCAGCGCCTCCCTGTTTAAGACCTCTGGAAACACCATATATTTT.

The V and J genes are TRBV6-5 and TRBJ2-1; 12 nucleotides line up with TRBD2. Germline V CDR1 and CDR2: MNHEY, SVGAGI. The CDR3 runs to 15 residues. V was clipped by 6 bases and J by 4 bases; unmatched bases: 4. CDR3 DNA sequence: TGTGCCAGCAGCCTTACTAGCGGGGGGTACAATGAGCAGTTCTTC. This codes for CASSLTSGGYNEQFF.